These 17 T cell receptor beta chains were all obtained from the same sample, sequenced in a study of T cells after yellow fever vaccination. MiXCR, applied by TCRdb to the 5' RACE reads, yields one record per CDR3 protein. The sample has about 350,000 distinct CDR3 sequences; approximately 8% are singletons. The material was PBMCs, obtained 35 to 50 days after the first yellow fever vaccination. These receptors all stem from a man aged 18-30 years who received the YFV17D yellow fever vaccine.

The rearrangement uses TRBV23-1 and TRBJ2-7; 8 bases fit TRBD1. TRBV23-1 carries the ORF label, with uncertain function. This CDR3 has 19 amino acids. V lost 2 bases and J lost 6; bases outside the gene matches: 21. DNA for the CDR3: TGCGCCAGCAGTCAACTATATGACAGGGGAGTCCCTTTACTGGGCGAGCAGTACTTC. It yields the protein CASSQLYDRGVPLLGEQYF.

This clonotype was picked up a small number of times. This sequence joins TRBV21-1 and TRBJ2-7; the table's D gene call, TRBD1, was not cross checked with the DNA. TRBV21-1 is termed a pseudogene. The CDR3 covers 16 residues. CDR3 nucleotides: TGTGCCAGCAGCAAAGGCCTGTCGGGGAGCTCCTACGAGCAGTACTTC. Translation: CASSKGLSGSSYEQYF.

This clonotype was observed a handful of times. The rearrangement joins TRBV9 to TRBJ2-2; 13 bases fit TRBD2. The junction had 3 bases not matched to a gene; V was cut back by 3 bases and J by 4 bases. This CDR3 is built from 16 residues. Germline-derived CDR1 and CDR2 are SGDLS and YYNGEE. CDR3 in amino acids: CASSGRLAGGTGELFF. CDR3 DNA sequence: TGTGCCAGCAGCGGGAGACTAGCGGGGGGCACCGGGGAGCTGTTTTTT.

The chain combines TRBV4-1 with TRBJ2-5; maybe TRBD2 (7 bases). The V gene lost 6 bases and the J gene lost 3 bases, with 14 bases spanning the gap. The CDR3 totals 14 residues. Germline CDR1 is MGHRA and CDR2 is YSYEKL. CDR3 nucleotide sequence: TGCGCCAGCAGTTCCCAGGGGAGGGAAGAGACCCAGTACTTC. Its translation: CASSSQGREETQYF.

The CDR3 DNA reads TGTGCCAGCAGAAGACTAGCGGGGGAGCAGTTCTTC. Amino acids: CASRRLAGEQFF. This chain uses TRBV5-6 with TRBJ2-1; TRBD2 matches at 11 bases. V lost 5 bases to trimming and J lost 10 bases; unmatched junction nucleotides: 2. CDR1 is SGHDT, CDR2 YYEEEE, per germline. The CDR3 loop spans 12 amino acids.

This chain connects TRBV10-3 to TRBJ2-6; unclear D gene. Looked up from germline, CDR1 is ENHRY and CDR2 is SYGVKD. CDR3 size: 14 residues. Trimming left V 10 bases short and J 0 bases short, with 10 bases between. CDR3: CASKVASGANVLTF. The CDR3 DNA reads as TGTGCCAGCAAGGTGGCCTCTGGGGCCAACGTCCTGACTTTC.

The chain links TRBV7-8 to TRBJ1-2; weak D call: TRBD1 (5 bases). Trimming shortened V by 4 bases and J by 8 bases, and 26 bases separated the two germline ends. In germline, CDR1 is SGHVS, CDR2 FQNEAQ. The CDR3 runs to 17 residues. CDR3 sequence: CASSSFSDSRVLRGYTF. For the CDR3, the DNA is TGTGCCAGCAGCTCTTTTTCCGACAGCCGGGTATTACGGGGCTACACCTTC.

The chain joins TRBV11-2 to TRBJ2-5; perhaps D is TRBD1 or TRBD2 (5 bases each). CDR3 size: 16 residues. Looked up from germline, CDR1 is SGHAT and CDR2 is FQNNGV. Deletions cut 4 bases from V and 2 bases from J, with 17 bases between. CDR3 region: CASSSTPVGVQETQYF. DNA for the CDR3: TGTGCCAGCAGCTCAACACCCGTGGGGGTTCAAGAGACCCAGTACTTC.

This clonotype was found a few times. This chain joins TRBV4-1 and TRBJ2-3, with 11 positions matching TRBD2. The V gene's germline CDR1 is MGHRA and CDR2 YSYEKL. The junction had 9 bases not matched to a gene; V was cut back by 5 bases and J by 5 bases. CDR3 size: 16 residues. CDR3 sequence: CASSRIAGGPRDTQYF. CDR3 nucleotides: TGCGCCAGCAGCAGGATAGCGGGGGGGCCTAGAGATACGCAGTATTTT.

The genes are TRBV7-9 and TRBJ2-3, with D tentatively TRBD2 (5 bases). V was trimmed by 3 bases and J by 1 base, leaving 11 bases between them. The CDR3 has 15 amino acids. Germline-derived CDR1 and CDR2 are SEHNR and FQNEAQ (reference sequence). The CDR3 sequence: CASSLVRGGTDTQYF. The CDR3 DNA is TGTGCCAGCAGCTTGGTACGGGGAGGCACAGATACGCAGTATTTT.

This clonotype was seen repeatedly, ten times or more. The chain combines TRBV12-3 or TRBV12-4 with TRBJ2-2; D gene uncertain. V was cut by 4 bases and J by 5 bases, with 8 bases left in between. The CDR3 extends over 13 amino acids. The CDR3: CASSSGVTGELFF. The CDR3 DNA sequence: TGTGCCAGCAGTTCCGGAGTGACCGGGGAGCTGTTTTTT.

This clonotype was picked up many times. The rearrangement joins TRBV27 to TRBJ2-7; D unclear. Germline CDR1 is MNHEY and CDR2 is SMNVEV (reference sequence). The CDR3 extends over 13 amino acids. The germline V and J ends were trimmed by 6 bases and 0 bases, with 9 bases remaining between them. CDR3 amino acids: CASSRKASYEQYF. As DNA, the CDR3 is TGTGCCAGCAGCCGGAAGGCCTCCTACGAGCAGTACTTC.

This clonotype was picked up a small number of times. The chain joins TRBV6-5 to TRBJ1-2; TRBD1 is a possible D gene (6 bases). The germline V gene encodes CDR1 MNHEY and CDR2 SVGAGI. This CDR3 spans 14 amino acids. The V end was cut by 2 bases, the J end by 6 bases, with 13 bases between. The CDR3 reads CASSYGRGPHGYTF. CDR3 nucleotides: TGTGCCAGCAGTTACGGGCGGGGGCCCCATGGCTACACCTTC.

This clonotype has more than one count but fewer than ten. The V gene is TRBV7-2, the J gene TRBJ2-1, with D perhaps TRBD2 (7 bases). V lost 4 bases, J lost 5 bases, and 15 bases lay in between. CDR1 is SGHTA and CDR2 is FQGNSA in the germline V gene. CDR3 length equals 15 residues. This CDR3 is CASSWGQGGDNEQFF. The CDR3 DNA follows: TGTGCCAGCAGCTGGGGGCAGGGAGGGGACAATGAGCAGTTCTTC.

The chain is built from TRBV5-5 and TRBJ2-2, with D unresolved. V was pared by 2 bases and J by 7 bases, with 9 bases between. Germline CDR1 SGHKS, CDR2 YYEKEE (reference sequence). The length of the CDR3 is 13 residues. DNA for the CDR3: TGTGCCAGCAGCTTTTGGGAAAACGGGGAGCTGTTTTTT. This encodes CASSFWENGELFF.

The chain recombines TRBV4-1 with TRBJ2-7; D perhaps matches TRBD2 (5 bases). CDR3 length: 15 amino acids. The germline V gene encodes CDR1 MGHRA and CDR2 YSYEKL. Trimming removed 1 base from V and 2 bases from J, with 12 bases in between. The CDR3 DNA is TGCGCCAGCAGCCAAGCCTATCCCGGGGCCTACGAGCAGTACTTC. Translation: CASSQAYPGAYEQYF.

This clonotype was seen a few times. The chain is built from TRBV6-1 and TRBJ1-2; D gene uncertain. The CDR3 is made up of 15 amino acids. Trimming stripped 7 bases from V and 5 bases from J, with 20 bases between. From germline, CDR1 is MNHNS and CDR2 SASEGT. CDR3 region: CASNDPGRSEYGYTF. Here the CDR3 DNA reads TGTGCCAGCAATGATCCGGGAAGATCGGAGTATGGCTACACCTTC.